The next 27 T cell receptor beta chains were all read from a single sample in a study of response to subunit inactivated influenza vaccine. Using its own MiXCR run on the RT-PCR reads, TCRdb lists one record per CDR3 protein. The sample holds fewer than 700,000 distinct CDR3 sequences; about an eighth are singletons and the top ten take about 12%. The sample here was PBMCs from blood, taken 45 days after vaccination. These receptors were obtained from a man between 50 and 59 years old who received an inactivated influenza vaccine.

J is TRBJ2-7 and V is TRBV13; unclear D gene. This CDR3 region has 13 residues. Germline V gene sequence: CDR1 PRHDT, CDR2 FYEKMQ (reference sequence). V was trimmed by 5 bases and J by 3 bases, leaving 11 bases between them. The CDR3: CASSPGLFYEQYF. The CDR3 region has the DNA TGTGCCAGCAGCCCTGGTCTTTTCTACGAGCAGTACTTC.

This chain connects TRBV10-3 to TRBJ2-5; TRBD1 might be the D (6 bases). Trimming pared 3 bases from V and 7 bases from J, leaving 15 bases between. Germline V lookup: CDR1 ENHRY, CDR2 SYGVKD. The CDR3 runs 14 residues. The CDR3 spells CAISEKTGQGTQYF. In DNA, the CDR3 is TGTGCCATCAGTGAAAAAACAGGGCAGGGGACCCAGTACTTC.

This clonotype showed up just a few times. CDR3 DNA: TGTGCCAGCAGCTTAGCGATATTCCAGCCCCAGCATTTT. This translates into CASSLAIFQPQHF. The rearrangement uses TRBV7-2 and TRBJ1-5; D is unclear. V gave up 0 bases and J gave up 7 bases, with 7 bases separating them. CDR1 and CDR2 from the germline V gene are SGHTA and FQGNSA. The CDR3 spans 13 residues.

This rearrangement joins TRBV27 to TRBJ2-1; 11 nucleotides align to TRBD2. The CDR3 is 16 amino acids. Per the germline V gene, CDR1 is MNHEY and CDR2 is SMNVEV (reference sequence). With V trimmed by 1 base and J by 7 bases, 6 bases remained unmatched. The CDR3 DNA is TGTGCCAGCAGTTTATTGGTAGCGGGAGGGCCTAATGAGCAGTTCTTC. It encodes CASSLLVAGGPNEQFF.

This clonotype was seen repeatedly, ten times or more. The CDR3 region has the DNA TGCAGTGCCCCGGGACAGGTAAACACTGAAGCTTTCTTT. It encodes CSAPGQVNTEAFF. J is TRBJ1-1 and V is TRBV20-1, with 8 bases lining up with TRBD1. The length of the CDR3 is 13 residues. The junction had 5 bases not matched to a gene; V was cut back by 6 bases and J by 2 bases. The germline V gene encodes CDR1 DFQATT and CDR2 SNEGSKA (reference sequence).

This sequence joins TRBV6-5 and TRBJ1-2; D is unclear. The CDR3 covers 12 residues. Looked up from germline, CDR1 is MNHEY and CDR2 is SVGAGI. The V and J ends lost 6 bases and 8 bases respectively, with 13 bases between them. The chain's CDR3 is CASRTRGGGYTF. The CDR3 bases are TGTGCCAGCAGGACCCGGGGTGGGGGCTACACCTTC.

CDR3 in amino acids: CATVDSLRSDTQYF. The CDR3 coding sequence is TGTGCCACCGTGGACTCTCTCCGGTCAGATACGCAGTATTTT. The V gene is TRBV10-3, the J gene TRBJ2-3; D is perhaps TRBD2 (5 bases). Germline V gene data show CDR1 as ENHRY and CDR2 as SYGVKD. Trimming cost V 10 bases and J 4 bases, with 18 bases left between them. There are 14 residues in the CDR3.

The chain links TRBV7-9 to TRBJ2-5; 7 positions match TRBD2. V shed 10 bases and J 5 bases; nucleotides not matched to a gene: 10. CDR3 length: 13 amino acids. CDR1 and CDR2 (germline): SEHNR, FQNEAQ (reference sequence). Here the CDR3 reads CATGSGKGETQYF. Here the CDR3 DNA reads TGTGCCACCGGAAGCGGGAAAGGGGAGACCCAGTACTTC.

V gene TRBV7-4 combines with J gene TRBJ2-3; 9 positions match TRBD2. This CDR3 comprises 14 residues. Germline V gives CDR1 SGHVT, CDR2 SQSDAQ. Trimming removed 5 bases from V and 3 bases from J; junction bases left unmatched: 3. The CDR3 sequence: CASSQRGETDTQYF. CDR3 nucleotides: TGTGCCAGCAGCCAGCGGGGGGAAACAGATACGCAGTATTTT.

This clonotype was seen a handful of times. V and J are TRBV29-1 and TRBJ1-2; 8 bases fit TRBD1. The CDR3 has 14 amino acids. Germline V gene sequence: CDR1 SQVTM, CDR2 ANQGSEA. V dropped 0 bases and J dropped 7; count of bases not matched to a gene: 7. CDR3 residues: CSVEDRAGGVGYTF. For the CDR3, the DNA is TGCAGCGTTGAAGATCGGGCAGGGGGCGTTGGCTACACCTTC.

This clonotype was counted only a few times. The gene calls are TRBV5-1 and TRBJ2-7; D may be TRBD2 (10 bases). V dropped 4 bases and J dropped 2 bases, with 25 bases sitting between them. CDR3 length equals 18 residues. The germline V gene has CDR1 SGHRS and CDR2 YFSETQ. The CDR3 region is CASSRQGGRTSGPYEQYF. Written as DNA, the CDR3 is TGCGCCAGCAGCCGACAGGGGGGAAGGACTAGCGGTCCCTACGAGCAGTACTTC.

V is TRBV7-2 and J is TRBJ2-5, with D hard to call. V was shortened by 5 bases and J by 5 bases, with 15 bases between the two germline ends. The germline CDR1 and CDR2 sequences are SGHTA and FQGNSA. The CDR3 sequence is 14 residues long. The CDR3, as DNA: TGTGCCAGCAGCCGTAGCTCCGTGGGGGAGACCCAGTACTTC. Its translation is CASSRSSVGETQYF. Based on the CDR3 plus reference TRBV7-2 and TRBJ2-5, the full variable domain is GAGVSQSPSNKVTEKGKDVELRCDPISGHTALYWYRQSLGQGLEFLIYFQGNSAPDKSGLPSDRFSAERTGGSVSTLTIQRTQQEDSAVYLCASSRSSVGETQYFGPGTRLLVL.

Ten or more counts support this clonotype. This chain joins TRBV11-2 and TRBJ2-3; D may be TRBD1 or TRBD2 (5 bases each). Germline CDR1 is SGHAT and CDR2 is FQNNGV. Trimming left V 6 bases short and J 6 bases short, with 31 bases between. CDR3 length: 19 amino acids. CDR3 region: CASSPSKSWRPGGGDTQYF. CDR3 nucleotide sequence: TGTGCCAGCAGTCCCTCAAAGTCCTGGCGGCCCGGTGGGGGTGATACGCAGTATTTT. The complete variable domain, with remaining parts taken from reference TRBV11-2 and TRBJ2-3, reads EAGVAQSPRYKIIEKRQSVAFWCNPISGHATLYWYQQILGQGPKLLIQFQNNGVVDDSQLPKDRFSAERLKGVDSTLKIQPAKLEDSAVYLCASSPSKSWRPGGGDTQYFGPGTRLTVL.

The table lists this clonotype with a few counts. The chain couples TRBV11-2 to TRBJ2-7; a weak D match, TRBD1 (6 bases). Deletions cut 1 base from V and 3 bases from J, with 10 bases between. This CDR3 contains 14 residues. CDR1 and CDR2 (germline): SGHAT, FQNNGV. The DNA of the CDR3 is TGTGCCAGCAGCTTAGCAAGGGGACACTACGAGCAGTACTTC. Protein product: CASSLARGHYEQYF.

The V and J genes are TRBV7-2 and TRBJ2-1, with D possibly being TRBD2 (5 bases). CDR1 and CDR2 from the germline V gene are SGHTA and FQGNSA. V lost 1 base and J 6 bases, leaving 13 bases between the germline ends. The CDR3 consists of 15 residues. CDR3 protein: CASSLGGSIANEQFF. CDR3 sequence (DNA): TGTGCCAGCAGCTTAGGAGGGTCAATAGCCAATGAGCAGTTCTTC.

In its sample, this clonotype was seen many times. This chain uses TRBV5-1 with TRBJ1-5, with a possible D match to TRBD1 (5 bases). With 7 bases removed from V and 15 bases from J, the gap between germline ends came to 11 bases. This CDR3 has 9 residues. Germline loops: CDR1 SGHRS, CDR2 YFSETQ. CDR3 DNA: TGCGCCAGCGGGACCGCGGGGCATTTT. It translates to CASGTAGHF.

The chain carries TRBV3-1 and TRBJ2-4; TRBD1 is a possible D gene (6 bases). Germline CDR1 is LGHDT and CDR2 is YNNKEL (reference sequence). The CDR3 covers 13 residues. Trimming cost V 3 bases and J 8 bases, with 11 bases left between them. The CDR3 nucleotides read TGTGCCAGCAGCCAGGGGGCACAAGACATTCAGTACTTC. Residues: CASSQGAQDIQYF.

This clonotype was detected only a few times. The J gene is TRBJ2-6, the V gene TRBV5-1, with TRBD1 matching 7 bases. CDR1 is SGHRS, CDR2 YFSETQ, per germline. The CDR3 spans 18 residues. Trimming at V came to 4 bases and at J to 1 base, leaving 11 bases not matched to a gene. The CDR3 nucleotides read TGCGCCAGCAGCGCGCAGCTAGGGGGCTTTTCTGGGGCCAACGTCCTGACTTTC. The encoded protein is CASSAQLGGFSGANVLTF.

The CDR3 is CASSLNRQLYNEQFF. CDR3 DNA sequence: TGTGCCAGCAGTTTGAACAGGCAGCTGTACAATGAGCAGTTCTTC. The V call is TRBV12-3 or TRBV12-4, the J call TRBJ2-1; possibly TRBD1 for D (5 bases). The CDR3 extends over 15 amino acids. V shed 3 bases and J shed 4 bases, with 13 bases lying between them.

This clonotype appeared many times. This chain uses TRBV7-9 with TRBJ2-1, with no clear D. The CDR3 length is 12 residues. Trimming removed 4 bases from V and 6 bases from J, with 7 bases in between. Germline lookup yields CDR1 SEHNR and CDR2 FQNEAQ (reference sequence). The CDR3 DNA is TGTGCCAGCAGCTCAGCGTCCAATGAGCAGTTCTTC. Its protein product is CASSSASNEQFF. Based on the CDR3 plus reference TRBV7-9 and TRBJ2-1, the full variable domain is DTGVSQNPRHKITKRGQNVTFRCDPISEHNRLYWYRQTLGQGPEFLTYFQNEAQLEKSRLLSDRFSAERPKGSFSTLEIQRTEQGDSAMYLCASSSASNEQFFGPGTRLTVL.

Worth noting for this clonotype: One junction end does not reproduce the germline sequence, and a read error may be involved. The rearrangement links TRBV13 to TRBJ2-7; tentative D call: TRBD1 (6 bases). This CDR3 region has 14 residues. Germline assignment: CDR1 PRHDT and CDR2 FYEKMQ (reference sequence). The CDR3 DNA reads as TGTGCCAGCCGCATTTGGGGGCGATCCTACGACCAGTACTTC. Amino acid sequence: CASRIWGRSYDQYF.

In this sample, this clonotype turned up a few times. V gene TRBV20-1 combines with J gene TRBJ2-1; TRBD1 matches 7 bases. CDR3 length: 15 amino acids. V shed 1 base, J shed 0 bases, and the junction held 3 bases outside the gene matches. Germline values: CDR1 DFQATT, CDR2 SNEGSKA (reference sequence). CDR3 sequence reads: CSARADRRSYNEQFF. CDR3 bases: TGCAGTGCTAGAGCGGACAGGCGCTCCTACAATGAGCAGTTCTTC.

This chain uses TRBV15 with TRBJ1-1, with unresolved D. The CDR3 length is 18 residues. V was cut by 0 bases and J by 3 bases, with 20 bases left in between. Germline V gene lookup returns CDR1 LNHNV and CDR2 YYDKDF (reference sequence). The CDR3 region has the DNA TGTGCCACCAGCAGAGATAACTCCCCCCTATCTAAGGACACTGAAGCTTTCTTT. Translation: CATSRDNSPLSKDTEAFF.

The CDR3 spells CASARQTGFGSYNEQFF. The CDR3 nucleotides are TGCGCCAGCGCTCGCCAAACAGGGTTTGGTTCCTACAATGAGCAGTTCTTC. The chain uses TRBV5-1 and TRBJ2-1; a weak D match, TRBD1 (6 bases). V lost 7 bases, J lost 1 base, and 21 bases lay in between. The CDR3 has 17 amino acids. Germline CDR1 reads SGHRS; CDR2 reads YFSETQ.

The V call is TRBV9, the J call TRBJ2-2, with a possible D match to TRBD1 (6 bases). The CDR3 contains 16 residues. CDR1 is SGDLS and CDR2 is YYNGEE in the germline V gene. The germline V and J ends were trimmed by 3 bases and 0 bases, with 12 bases remaining between them. CDR3 protein: CASSGLTGTNTGELFF. Here the CDR3 DNA reads TGTGCCAGCAGCGGACTAACAGGGACGAACACCGGGGAGCTGTTTTTT.

This clonotype was recorded a few times. The gene calls are TRBV10-3 and TRBJ2-7; possible D gene TRBD2, 5 bases. Per the germline V gene, CDR1 is ENHRY and CDR2 is SYGVKD. The CDR3 has 12 amino acids. V gave up 1 base and J gave up 6 bases, with 7 bases separating them. The CDR3 loop reads CAISELASEQYF. The DNA of the CDR3 is TGTGCCATCAGTGAGTTAGCGAGCGAGCAGTACTTC.

Ten or more counts support this clonotype. The V call is TRBV20-1, the J call TRBJ2-2; D remains unclear. From germline, CDR1 is DFQATT and CDR2 SNEGSKA (reference sequence). Trimming cost V 5 bases and J 2 bases, with 9 bases left between them. This CDR3 has 13 residues. The CDR3 protein is CSAVIPNTGELFF. The CDR3 DNA sequence: TGCAGTGCTGTTATTCCTAACACCGGGGAGCTGTTTTTT.